A selection of T cell receptor beta chains follows, all from one sample in a study of Graves' ophthalmopathy and Graves' hyperthyroidism. From the multiplex PCR reads, TCRdb called clonotypes with MiXCR, one entry per CDR3 protein. This sample has 680,000 or so distinct CDR3 sequences; over 20% occur once, and the top ten carry approximately 7%. Input material: peripheral blood. The source of these receptors is a woman in her late teens or twenties with stable Graves' hyperthyroidism. Some clones in this sample may be carry-over from other donors' samples. CDR3s include the opening cysteine and the closing phenylalanine or tryptophan.

length: 13
V: TRBV5-6
J: TRBJ2-7
CDR3: CASSLRNAYEQYF

length: 13
V: TRBV12-3/TRBV12-4
J: TRBJ1-2
CDR3: CASSQTGTYGYTF

length: 15
V: TRBV6-5
J: TRBJ1-5
CDR3: CASTPSGQGNQPQHF

length: 13
V: TRBV20-1
J: TRBJ2-7
CDR3: CSARGQVDYEQYF

length: 12
V: TRBV19
J: TRBJ1-1
CDR3: CASGAVPTEAFF

length: 14
V: TRBV18
J: TRBJ1-1
CDR3: CASSLKQGDTEAFF

length: 11
V: TRBV30
J: TRBJ2-2
CDR3: CAWSFTGELFF

length: 17
V: TRBV7-9
J: TRBJ2-7
CDR3: CASSTRASGGPSYEQYF

length: 15
V: TRBV10-1
J: TRBJ2-7
CDR3: CASSESVGLNYEQYF

length: 14
V: TRBV12-3/TRBV12-4
J: TRBJ2-2
CDR3: CASSPGQATGELFF

length: 14
V: TRBV28
J: TRBJ2-4
CDR3: CATLGDLAKNIQYF

length: 16
V: TRBV24-1
J: TRBJ1-5
CDR3: CATSDGDRGRNQPQHF

length: 12
V: TRBV11-2
J: TRBJ2-7
CDR3: CASSFYGDEQYF

length: 15
V: TRBV4-1
J: TRBJ1-1
CDR3: CASSPWSPRNTEAFF

length: 14
V: TRBV27
J: TRBJ1-1
CDR3: CASSGRTGAREAFF

length: 15
V: TRBV6-1
J: TRBJ2-7
CDR3: CASREGQALGYEQYF

length: 16
V: TRBV10-3
J: TRBJ1-1
CDR3: CAISGGQGARETEAFF

length: 15
V: TRBV6-1
J: TRBJ1-1
CDR3: CASNGWYQVNTEAFF

length: 15
V: TRBV11-2
J: TRBJ2-7
CDR3: CASSFLTGASVEQYF

length: 13
V: TRBV20-1
J: TRBJ2-2
CDR3: CSASWDRTGELFF

length: 15
V: TRBV6-1
J: TRBJ2-5
CDR3: CASSEEWTSEGTQYF

length: 15
V: TRBV7-9
J: TRBJ2-5
CDR3: CASSLRRGGVETQYF

length: 15
V: TRBV12-3/TRBV12-4
J: TRBJ1-2
CDR3: CASSLRTHTRPGYTF

length: 13
V: TRBV12-3/TRBV12-4
J: TRBJ2-7
CDR3: CASSLVGHYEQYF

length: 13
V: TRBV6-1
J: TRBJ1-1
CDR3: CASRWTGATEAFF

length: 13
V: TRBV28
J: TRBJ1-1
CDR3: CASIRQGRPEAFF

length: 15
V: TRBV27
J: TRBJ2-4
CDR3: CASSLWGPGYVIQYF

length: 14
V: TRBV6-1
J: TRBJ1-2
CDR3: CASRLPLEGLARTF

length: 15
V: TRBV27
J: TRBJ1-5
CDR3: CASSTGGMANQPQHF

length: 11
V: TRBV27
J: TRBJ2-5
CDR3: CASWDEETQYF

length: 13
V: TRBV6-1
J: TRBJ1-5
CDR3: CASSPLSVGPQHF

length: 13
V: TRBV29-1
J: TRBJ1-1
CDR3: CSAQHSGYTEAFF

length: 13
V: TRBV20-1
J: TRBJ2-5
CDR3: CSARGQEQETQYF

length: 12
V: TRBV20-1
J: TRBJ1-2
CDR3: CSARRGPYGYTF

length: 14
V: TRBV11-2
J: TRBJ1-2
CDR3: CASSHHRVNYGYTF

length: 13
V: TRBV3-1
J: TRBJ1-1
CDR3: CASSQGPGSVSFF

length: 16
V: TRBV11-2
J: TRBJ1-1
CDR3: CASRQVGGWGNTEAFF

length: 18
V: TRBV15
J: TRBJ2-2
CDR3: CATSLGPGGTDLTGELFF

length: 14
V: TRBV30
J: TRBJ1-5
CDR3: CACQSGAADQPQHF

length: 14
V: TRBV7-2
J: TRBJ2-7
CDR3: CASSLVSSASEQYF